These T cell receptor beta chains were read from a single sample in a study of OX40 agonist ivuxolimab in advanced cancers. This table comes from immunoSEQ multiplex PCR, and its TCRdb copy is limited to in-frame clones, with some not included. The sample holds roughly 60,000 clones, more than 70% seen once. Here the sequenced sample was CD4+ or CD8+ T cells sorted from blood, taken in a trial of the OX40 agonist ivuxolimab. Receptors originate from an adult with an advanced solid tumor such as melanoma, head and neck, liver or kidney cancer. CDR3s include the opening cysteine and the closing phenylalanine or tryptophan. Each record gives: clone size, J gene, D gene, V gene, CDR3 protein, CDR3 DNA. A D gene is named only where the DNA matches it firmly. Clone size, where shown, is once, few, many, or a class for clones that have expanded.

clone_size: .; j_call: TRBJ1-1; d_call: .; v_call: TRBV29-1; cdr3_aa: CSVMTKPNTEAFF; cdr3_nt: TGCAGCGTTATGACAAAACCCAACACTGAAGCTTTCTTT
clone_size: .; j_call: TRBJ1-2; d_call: .; v_call: TRBV5-6; cdr3_aa: CASSLNRNGYGYTF; cdr3_nt: TGTGCCAGCAGCTTAAACAGGAACGGCTATGGCTACACCTTC
clone_size: once; j_call: TRBJ2-1; d_call: .; v_call: TRBV5-1; cdr3_aa: CASSLRSSYNEQFF; cdr3_nt: TGCGCCAGCAGCTTGCGGAGCTCCTACAATGAGCAGTTCTTC
clone_size: .; j_call: TRBJ2-7; d_call: .; v_call: TRBV5-4; cdr3_aa: CASSPSGEVREQYF; cdr3_nt: TGTGCCAGCAGCCCCTCCGGGGAAGTCAGAGAGCAGTACTTC
clone_size: .; j_call: TRBJ1-1; d_call: .; v_call: TRBV19; cdr3_aa: CASSQTGTLMNTEAFF; cdr3_nt: TGTGCCAGTAGCCAAACAGGGACCCTTATGAACACTGAAGCTTTCTTT
clone_size: .; j_call: TRBJ1-5; d_call: TRBD1; v_call: TRBV6-7; cdr3_aa: CASTIRDRGPHSNQPQHF; cdr3_nt: TGTGCCAGCACCATCCGGGACAGGGGCCCTCATAGCAATCAGCCCCAGCATTTT
clone_size: .; j_call: TRBJ2-7; d_call: .; v_call: TRBV28; cdr3_aa: CASSLRGGAREQYF; cdr3_nt: TGTGCCAGCAGTTTAAGGGGGGGGGCCCGGGAGCAGTACTTC
clone_size: once; j_call: TRBJ1-5; d_call: .; v_call: TRBV6-8; cdr3_aa: CASSVWGVQSQHF; cdr3_nt: TGTGCCAGCAGTGTATGGGGCGTTCAGTCCCAGCATTTT
clone_size: .; j_call: TRBJ2-3; d_call: TRBD1; v_call: TRBV5-6; cdr3_aa: CASSSGPTGGWTDTQYF; cdr3_nt: TGTGCCAGCAGTAGCGGCCCGACAGGGGGATGGACAGATACGCAGTATTTT
clone_size: .; j_call: TRBJ1-1; d_call: TRBD1; v_call: TRBV5-8; cdr3_aa: CASSFPLTGGAEAFF; cdr3_nt: TGTGCCAGCAGCTTTCCCCTAACAGGGGGCGCTGAAGCTTTCTTT
clone_size: .; j_call: TRBJ2-3; d_call: TRBD1; v_call: TRBV18; cdr3_aa: CASSPGTAREQYF; cdr3_nt: TGTGCCAGCTCACCCGGGACAGCCAGAGAGCAGTATTTT
clone_size: .; j_call: TRBJ2-3; d_call: .; v_call: TRBV6-1; cdr3_aa: CASSGLPPASATDTQYF; cdr3_nt: TGTGCCAGCAGTGGACTGCCTCCTGCTAGCGCCACAGATACGCAGTATTTT
clone_size: .; j_call: TRBJ1-5; d_call: TRBD1; v_call: TRBV2; cdr3_aa: CASREGTGGRSQPQHF; cdr3_nt: TGTGCCAGCAGGGAGGGGACAGGGGGGCGTTCACAGCCCCAGCATTTT
clone_size: .; j_call: TRBJ2-7; d_call: TRBD1; v_call: TRBV5-5; cdr3_aa: CASSSSGQGISYEQYF; cdr3_nt: TGTGCCAGCAGCTCTTCCGGACAGGGAATCTCCTACGAGCAGTACTTC
clone_size: .; j_call: TRBJ2-1; d_call: .; v_call: TRBV7-2; cdr3_aa: CASSLDQGVPGYNEQFF; cdr3_nt: TGTGCCAGCAGCTTAGACCAAGGGGTGCCGGGCTACAATGAGCAGTTCTTC